This paragraph reports one T cell receptor (beta chain). MiXCR was run by TCRdb on the 5' RACE reads, yielding one entry per CDR3 protein. The top ten clones hold approximately 0.5% of a sample with about 530,000 distinct CDR3 sequences, approximately 20% of them seen once. The data belong to a study of identical twins. Germline V gives CDR1 SEHNR, CDR2 FQNEAQ (reference sequence). Germline trimming cut 5 bases from V and 7 bases from J; bases unmatched to any gene: 13. This CDR3 has 15 residues. The same specimen was also included in a second study, on yellow fever vaccine responses in identical twins.

The chain recombines TRBV7-9 with TRBJ2-7; 8 bases are shared with TRBD1. Source material: CD4+ T cells sorted from blood. The origin of this receptor is a young woman in good health. CDR3 nucleotides: TGTGCCAGCAGCCCAGGACAGGGAAATCTACGGGAGCAGTACTTC. Translating gives CASSPGQGNLREQYF.